These T cell receptor beta chains were read from a single sample in a study of shared clonotypes between healthy human individuals. The method was immunoSEQ multiplex PCR; TCRdb's version includes in-frame clones alone and lacks a portion of them. The sample has approximately 650,000 clones, nearly 97% seen once. Sequenced input: naive CD8+ T cells sorted from blood. All receptors come from a woman aged 25 to 45 in good health. Both conserved end residues are part of each CDR3. A D gene is named only where the DNA matches it firmly. Size is stated for part of the rows, as once, few or many counts, or as a class when the clone is expanded.

j_call: TRBJ2-5
v_call: TRBV21-1
clone_size: .
d_call: .
cdr3_aa: CASSKAGAETQYF
cdr3_nt: TGTGCCAGCAGCAAAGCGGGGGCGGAGACCCAGTACTTC

j_call: TRBJ2-1
v_call: TRBV4-1
clone_size: .
d_call: .
cdr3_aa: CASSQDTSGLVYNEQFF
cdr3_nt: TGCGCCAGCAGCCAAGATACTAGTGGTCTAGTCTACAATGAGCAGTTCTTC

j_call: TRBJ2-7
v_call: TRBV7-8
clone_size: .
d_call: TRBD1
cdr3_aa: CASSLEGLTGGFNEQYF
cdr3_nt: TGTGCCAGCAGCTTGGAGGGATTGACAGGGGGCTTCAACGAGCAGTACTTC

j_call: TRBJ2-5
v_call: TRBV27
clone_size: .
d_call: TRBD2
cdr3_aa: CASSLTSGVQETQYF
cdr3_nt: TGTGCCAGCAGTTTAACTAGCGGGGTCCAAGAGACCCAGTACTTC

j_call: TRBJ1-6
v_call: TRBV11-2
clone_size: once
d_call: TRBD1
cdr3_aa: CASSLGQGVSPLHF
cdr3_nt: TGTGCCAGCAGCTTGGGGCAGGGGGTTTCACCCCTCCACTTT

j_call: TRBJ2-7
v_call: TRBV7-6
clone_size: .
d_call: .
cdr3_aa: CASSSAEGDYEQYF
cdr3_nt: TGTGCCAGCAGCTCCGCGGAGGGGGACTACGAGCAGTACTTC

j_call: TRBJ2-7
v_call: TRBV19
clone_size: .
d_call: .
cdr3_aa: CASSHGTYGYEQYF
cdr3_nt: TGTGCCAGTAGTCACGGGACTTACGGCTACGAGCAGTACTTC

j_call: TRBJ1-2
v_call: TRBV28
clone_size: .
d_call: .
cdr3_aa: CASSLYGEKLYGYTF
cdr3_nt: TGTGCCAGCAGTTTATATGGAGAAAAACTCTATGGCTACACCTTC

j_call: TRBJ1-1
v_call: TRBV28
clone_size: .
d_call: .
cdr3_aa: CASSFGKNTEAFF
cdr3_nt: TGTGCCAGCAGTTTCGGAAAGAACACTGAAGCTTTCTTT

j_call: TRBJ2-7
v_call: TRBV10-3
clone_size: .
d_call: .
cdr3_aa: CAISESAGTPYEQYF
cdr3_nt: TGTGCCATCAGTGAGTCAGCTGGGACTCCCTACGAGCAGTACTTC

j_call: TRBJ2-5
v_call: TRBV10-3
clone_size: once
d_call: .
cdr3_aa: CAISEFAGEERQETQYF
cdr3_nt: TGTGCCATCAGTGAGTTCGCTGGGGAGGAACGGCAAGAGACCCAGTACTTC

j_call: TRBJ2-7
v_call: TRBV7-9
clone_size: .
d_call: .
cdr3_aa: CASSLTPGPEQYF
cdr3_nt: TGTGCCAGCAGCTTAACCCCAGGGCCCGAGCAGTACTTC

j_call: TRBJ1-3
v_call: TRBV27
clone_size: .
d_call: .
cdr3_aa: CASSLDGGSGNTIYF
cdr3_nt: TGTGCCAGCAGTTTAGACGGAGGCTCTGGAAACACCATATATTTT

j_call: TRBJ2-7
v_call: TRBV27
clone_size: .
d_call: TRBD2
cdr3_aa: CASRRAGAYYEQYF
cdr3_nt: TGTGCCAGCAGGAGGGCGGGAGCATACTACGAGCAGTACTTC

j_call: TRBJ1-1
v_call: TRBV28
clone_size: .
d_call: TRBD1
cdr3_aa: CATFGTGIVWRGAFF
cdr3_nt: TGTGCCACCTTTGGGACAGGGATTGTCTGGAGGGGAGCTTTCTTT

j_call: TRBJ2-7
v_call: TRBV4-2
clone_size: .
d_call: .
cdr3_aa: CASSQADYYEQYF
cdr3_nt: TGTGCCAGCAGCCAGGCGGACTATTACGAGCAGTACTTC

j_call: TRBJ1-1
v_call: TRBV5-4
clone_size: .
d_call: .
cdr3_aa: CASRSDSEAFF
cdr3_nt: TGTGCCAGCAGAAGTGACAGTGAAGCTTTCTTT

j_call: TRBJ1-1
v_call: TRBV10-3
clone_size: .
d_call: .
cdr3_aa: CAISESTPEEAFF
cdr3_nt: TGTGCCATCAGTGAGTCGACTCCAGAAGAAGCTTTCTTT

j_call: TRBJ2-3
v_call: TRBV4-1
clone_size: once
d_call: .
cdr3_aa: CASSPYTDTQYF
cdr3_nt: TGCGCCAGCAGCCCGTATACAGATACGCAGTATTTT